The clone carrying this T cell receptor (beta chain) was recorded at least ten times. The antigen is unknown. At one end the junction does not follow the germline gene, possibly because of a read error. During its preparation, the TCRbeta library received unique molecular identifiers. MiXCR, applied by TCRdb to the PCR reads, yields one record per CDR3 protein. The table has roughly 100,000 distinct CDR3 sequences, 6% to 9% seen once. The data were obtained in a study of T-cell reconstitution after alpha-beta-depleted transplantation in children. Study-wide results and limits: Newly produced T cells mostly provided counts and TCRbeta diversity after one year, as hyperexpanded clones declined. Recipient T cells and thymic progenitors that survived were the source of the high TCRbeta diversity seen at day 60 in some patients.

CDR3 length: 16 amino acids. Germline CDR1 and CDR2: SSHAT and FNYEAQ (reference sequence). This sequence was found in a boy aged 2 to 10 with acute lymphoblastic leukemia, due to receive a stem cell transplant. This chain joins TRBV7-7 and TRBJ2-2; the match to TRBD2 covers 8 bases. The source material was PBMCs, sampled before TCRalphabeta/CD19-depleted stem cell transplant. In DNA form, the CDR3 reads TGTGCTAGCAGCTTAGAAGCGGGGGCGTACACCGGGGAGCTGTTTTTT. Its protein is CASSLEAGAYTGELFF.